The 27 T cell receptor beta chains listed next were all sequenced from one sample in a study of shared clonotypes between healthy human individuals. Produced via immunoSEQ multiplex PCR; TCRdb's table is partial and in-frame only. Of roughly 770,000 clones detected, about 97% appear once; the ten largest clones hold less than 0.25%. Positively selected for CCR7, the CD45RO-negative cells used as naive CD8 cells excluded terminally differentiated effector memory CD45RA+ cells. Material: naive CD8+ T cells sorted from blood. All receptors derive from a man aged 25 to 40 in good health.

V and J are TRBV14 and TRBJ2-3; 13 bases agree with TRBD2. V dropped 3 bases and J dropped 5; count of bases not matched to a gene: 2. Germline V lookup: CDR1 SGHDN, CDR2 FVKESK. The CDR3 has 15 amino acids. CDR3 sequence reads: CASSQWTSGRDTQYF. The CDR3 DNA follows: TGTGCCAGCAGCCAGTGGACTAGCGGGAGAGATACGCAGTATTTT.

V usage is TRBV7-9 and J usage is TRBJ2-5; D uncertain. Germline loops: CDR1 SEHNR, CDR2 FQNEAQ (reference sequence). Trimming cost V 2 bases and J 0 bases, with 7 bases left between them. The CDR3 has 14 residues. CDR3 in DNA: TGTGCCAGCAGCTTAAACCGCAACCAAGAGACCCAGTACTTC. Protein product: CASSLNRNQETQYF.

This rearrangement joins TRBV11-1 to TRBJ2-1, with 15 bases matching TRBD2. The V segment lost 5 bases and the J segment 8 bases; nucleotides outside the gene matches: 4. The CDR3 consists of 15 residues. In germline, CDR1 is SGHAT, CDR2 FQDESV (reference sequence). For the CDR3, the DNA is TGTGCCAGCAGCCCCGGGACTAGCGGGAGGTATGAGCAGTTCTTC. Translating it yields CASSPGTSGRYEQFF.

V and J are TRBV18 and TRBJ2-7; maybe TRBD1 (6 bases). Trimming stripped 6 bases from V and 3 bases from J, with 15 bases between. From germline, CDR1 is KGHSH and CDR2 LQKENI. The CDR3 is 14 amino acids. CDR3 nucleotides: TGTGCCAGCTCCCACGAGGCAGGGGACTACGAGCAGTACTTC. Its translation is CASSHEAGDYEQYF.

The table lists this clone with a count of one. The J gene is TRBJ1-1, the V gene TRBV7-2; D remains ambiguous. Trimming took off 3 bases at V and 4 bases at J, with 3 bases between the two ends. The CDR3 length is 11 residues. In germline, CDR1 is SGHTA, CDR2 FQGNSA. This CDR3 is CASSFGTEAFF. The CDR3 bases are TGTGCCAGCAGCTTTGGCACTGAAGCTTTCTTT.

This clone occurred once. The DNA of the CDR3 is TGTGCCAGCGGGTCGGGGCTTACTGAAGCTTTCTTT. This encodes CASGSGLTEAFF. The chain couples TRBV27 to TRBJ1-1; perhaps TRBD1 as D (5 bases). Trimming shortened V by 8 bases and J by 5 bases, and 12 bases separated the two germline ends. CDR1 and CDR2 from the germline V gene are MNHEY and SMNVEV (reference sequence). CDR3 length: 12 amino acids.

The rearrangement joins TRBV5-1 to TRBJ2-1; 8 nucleotides line up with TRBD2. Germline CDR1 SGHRS, CDR2 YFSETQ. The CDR3 length is 15 residues. The junction had 5 bases not matched to a gene; V was cut back by 3 bases and J by 3 bases. In nucleotides, the CDR3 is TGCGCCAGCAGCTGGGGAGCGGGGGTCTACAATGAGCAGTTCTTC. It specifies CASSWGAGVYNEQFF.

The CDR3 loop reads CTSSQNVASGPQSYNEQFF. DNA of the CDR3: TGCACCAGCAGCCAAAATGTGGCTAGCGGGCCCCAATCCTACAATGAGCAGTTCTTC. V usage is TRBV1 and J usage is TRBJ2-1; no DNA check was done on the table's D call, TRBD2. TRBV1 is labeled a pseudogene. The CDR3 spans 19 residues.

The rearrangement links TRBV30 to TRBJ2-3; 8 nucleotides line up with TRBD2. V trimming: 3 bases; J trimming: 2 bases; junction bases outside the gene matches: 13. CDR3 length equals 17 residues. Germline assignment: CDR1 GTSNPN and CDR2 SVGIG (reference sequence). The DNA of the CDR3 is TGTGCCTGGAGGGGTCTAGCGGGCCCCCCTAACACAGATACGCAGTATTTT. This codes for CAWRGLAGPPNTDTQYF.

CDR3 in amino acids: CASSRAPMKPQHF. CDR3 DNA: TGTGCCAGCAGCCGAGCTCCCATGAAGCCCCAGCATTTT. This chain uses TRBV25-1 with TRBJ1-5, with D unresolved. Germline V gene sequence: CDR1 MGHDK, CDR2 SYGVNS. The length of the CDR3 is 13 residues. Trimming took 6 bases from V and 8 from J, leaving 14 bases between them.

This chain uses TRBV6-5 with TRBJ2-5; maybe TRBD1 (6 bases). V was trimmed by 2 bases and J by 10 bases, leaving 14 bases between them. CDR1 and CDR2 (germline): MNHEY, SVGAGI. There are 13 residues in the CDR3. CDR3 sequence (DNA): TGTGCCAGCAGTTACGGGGATACCAGGGGCCAGTACTTC. It codes for CASSYGDTRGQYF.

The chain joins TRBV14 to TRBJ2-7, with TRBD2 identical over 11 bases. The CDR3 totals 15 residues. V was pared by 1 base and J by 3 bases, with 2 bases of the junction left unmatched. Looked up from germline, CDR1 is SGHDN and CDR2 is FVKESK. The CDR3 DNA sequence: TGTGCCAGCAGCCAAGGCCTAGCGGGAGGCTACGAGCAGTACTTC. Translation gives CASSQGLAGGYEQYF.

The CDR3 loop reads CASSVPGQRYEQYF. CDR3 DNA: TGTGCCAGCAGCGTACCGGGACAGCGCTACGAGCAGTACTTC. The chain links TRBV11-2 to TRBJ2-7; 7 nucleotides match TRBD1. The CDR3 is 14 amino acids. Germline assignment: CDR1 SGHAT and CDR2 FQNNGV. J gave up 3 bases and V 5 bases, and 7 bases lay outside the gene matches.

The chain carries TRBV5-6 and TRBJ2-3, with 12 bases that match TRBD2. From germline, CDR1 is SGHDT and CDR2 YYEEEE. Trimming at V came to 6 bases and at J to 5 bases, leaving 10 bases not matched to a gene. The length of the CDR3 is 16 residues. The CDR3 bases are TGTGCCAGCACCTCGACTAGCGGGAGTTGGGTAGATACGCAGTATTTT. It translates to CASTSTSGSWVDTQYF.

The rearrangement links TRBV28 to TRBJ2-2; D is perhaps TRBD2 (6 bases). The CDR3 spans 16 residues. Between the trimmed V and J ends, which lost 2 bases and 6 bases, there was a span of 16 bases. Germline V lookup: CDR1 MDHEN, CDR2 SYDVKM. CDR3 nucleotide sequence: TGTGCCAGCAGTTTAGCAAGACTAGTTCGGGCCGGGGAGCTGTTTTTT. The encoded protein is CASSLARLVRAGELFF.

The chain links TRBV6-6 to TRBJ2-5, with D perhaps being TRBD1 or TRBD2 (5 bases each). Germline values: CDR1 MNHNY, CDR2 SVGAGI (reference sequence). The CDR3 sequence is 15 residues long. V was cut by 6 bases and J by 3 bases, with 17 bases left in between. CDR3 in amino acids: CASRGAGMGEETQYF. The CDR3 bases are TGTGCCAGCAGAGGGGCAGGGATGGGAGAAGAGACCCAGTACTTC.

The J gene is TRBJ2-1, the V gene TRBV5-4, with 7 bases fitting TRBD2. The V gene end was trimmed by 4 bases and the J gene end by 6 bases; junction bases not matched to a gene: 13. Germline loops: CDR1 SGHNT, CDR2 YYREEE (reference sequence). This CDR3 contains 16 residues. The CDR3: CASSELTGGLPNEQFF. CDR3 coding DNA: TGTGCCAGCAGCGAGCTAACGGGAGGCCTTCCCAATGAGCAGTTCTTC.

A word on this clone: At the DNA level, this CDR3 is encoded by other sequences in the same sample as well. The chain couples TRBV4-2 to TRBJ2-6; the D gene is possibly TRBD1 (8 bases). Trimming took 2 bases from V and 0 from J, leaving 32 bases between them. This CDR3 is built from 24 residues. Germline CDR1 is LGHNA and CDR2 is YNFKEQ. The CDR3 loop is CASSQNGGGLSGDRTSSGANVLTF. The CDR3, as DNA: TGTGCCAGCAGCCAAAACGGGGGTGGCCTAAGCGGGGACAGGACTTCCTCTGGGGCCAACGTCCTGACTTTC.

This clone was recorded only once. The V call is TRBV5-6, the J call TRBJ1-5, with a tentative D call TRBD1 (6 bases). The CDR3 extends over 14 amino acids. From germline, CDR1 is SGHDT and CDR2 YYEEEE. The V and J ends lost 2 bases and 6 bases respectively, with 12 bases between them. The CDR3 DNA reads as TGTGCCAGCAGCTTTAAGGGGGTGGGTCAGCCCCAGCATTTT. Translated, it gives CASSFKGVGQPQHF.

The rearrangement uses TRBV5-4 and TRBJ2-3, with D unresolved. The germline CDR1 and CDR2 sequences are SGHNT and YYREEE (reference sequence). V was pared by 0 bases and J by 4 bases, with 9 bases between. This CDR3 is built from 14 residues. The DNA of the CDR3 is TGTGCCAGCAGCTTGGGTGGCACCCCAGATACGCAGTATTTT. This translates into CASSLGGTPDTQYF.

A remark on this clone: Within the sample, other DNA sequences also encode this same CDR3. The chain uses TRBV11-3 and TRBJ2-3; tentative D call: TRBD2 (6 bases). This CDR3 is built from 17 residues. Per germline, CDR1 SGHNT and CDR2 YENEEA. Trimming removed 1 base at V and 0 bases at J, with 14 bases between. The CDR3: CASSLGGLASSTDTQYF. The DNA of the CDR3 is TGTGCCAGCAGCTTAGGAGGGCTAGCGTCTAGCACAGATACGCAGTATTTT.

V and J are TRBV4-1 and TRBJ2-1, with 12 bases fitting TRBD2. V shed 0 bases, J shed 9 bases, and the junction held 6 bases outside the gene matches. This CDR3 has 16 residues. Germline CDR1 reads MGHRA; CDR2 reads YSYEKL. CDR3 loop: CASSQETSGSWVEQFF. The CDR3 DNA is TGCGCCAGCAGCCAAGAGACTAGCGGGAGTTGGGTTGAGCAGTTCTTC.

This chain uses TRBV27 with TRBJ1-1, with 9 bases matching TRBD1. This CDR3 is built from 15 residues. Trimming took 5 bases from V and 4 from J; bases not matched to a gene: 8. Germline V lookup: CDR1 MNHEY, CDR2 SMNVEV (reference sequence). The CDR3 DNA is TGTGCCAGCAGTCCGCAACAGGGGGCGGGCACTGAAGCTTTCTTT. It encodes CASSPQQGAGTEAFF.

This clone appeared a single time. The chain is built from TRBV19 and TRBJ1-4; no firm D call. CDR1 is LNHDA, CDR2 SQIVND, per germline (reference sequence). Trimming removed 4 bases at V and 6 bases at J, with 9 bases between. This CDR3 contains 13 residues. CDR3 protein: CASSSDWDEKLFF. CDR3 sequence (DNA): TGTGCCAGTAGTAGCGACTGGGATGAAAAACTGTTTTTT.

The chain links TRBV9 to TRBJ2-1; 8 bases map to TRBD2. The CDR3 length is 15 residues. Per the germline V gene, CDR1 is SGDLS and CDR2 is YYNGEE. J was trimmed by 6 bases and V by 5 bases; bases with no gene match: 10. The CDR3 loop reads CASSASGSTSNEQFF. The CDR3, as DNA: TGTGCCAGCAGTGCGAGCGGGAGCACCTCCAATGAGCAGTTCTTC.

V and J are TRBV6-1 and TRBJ2-3, with D possibly TRBD2 on 6 matching bases. The V gene lost 3 bases and the J gene lost 2 bases, with 9 bases spanning the gap. Germline V gives CDR1 MNHNS, CDR2 SASEGT. CDR3 length: 14 residues. The CDR3 region is CASSDTGDTDTQYF. Written as DNA, the CDR3 is TGTGCCAGCAGTGATACGGGGGACACAGATACGCAGTATTTT.

This clone was seen only once. The same CDR3 arises from other DNA sequences in this sample as well. The V and J genes are TRBV29-1 and TRBJ2-7, with TRBD1 identical over 9 bases. This CDR3 spans 12 amino acids. Trimming cost V 4 bases and J 4 bases; bases outside gene matches: 2. From germline, CDR1 is SQVTM and CDR2 ANQGSEA. CDR3 loop: CSVGTGAYEQYF. CDR3 nucleotides: TGCAGCGTTGGGACAGGGGCGTACGAGCAGTACTTC.